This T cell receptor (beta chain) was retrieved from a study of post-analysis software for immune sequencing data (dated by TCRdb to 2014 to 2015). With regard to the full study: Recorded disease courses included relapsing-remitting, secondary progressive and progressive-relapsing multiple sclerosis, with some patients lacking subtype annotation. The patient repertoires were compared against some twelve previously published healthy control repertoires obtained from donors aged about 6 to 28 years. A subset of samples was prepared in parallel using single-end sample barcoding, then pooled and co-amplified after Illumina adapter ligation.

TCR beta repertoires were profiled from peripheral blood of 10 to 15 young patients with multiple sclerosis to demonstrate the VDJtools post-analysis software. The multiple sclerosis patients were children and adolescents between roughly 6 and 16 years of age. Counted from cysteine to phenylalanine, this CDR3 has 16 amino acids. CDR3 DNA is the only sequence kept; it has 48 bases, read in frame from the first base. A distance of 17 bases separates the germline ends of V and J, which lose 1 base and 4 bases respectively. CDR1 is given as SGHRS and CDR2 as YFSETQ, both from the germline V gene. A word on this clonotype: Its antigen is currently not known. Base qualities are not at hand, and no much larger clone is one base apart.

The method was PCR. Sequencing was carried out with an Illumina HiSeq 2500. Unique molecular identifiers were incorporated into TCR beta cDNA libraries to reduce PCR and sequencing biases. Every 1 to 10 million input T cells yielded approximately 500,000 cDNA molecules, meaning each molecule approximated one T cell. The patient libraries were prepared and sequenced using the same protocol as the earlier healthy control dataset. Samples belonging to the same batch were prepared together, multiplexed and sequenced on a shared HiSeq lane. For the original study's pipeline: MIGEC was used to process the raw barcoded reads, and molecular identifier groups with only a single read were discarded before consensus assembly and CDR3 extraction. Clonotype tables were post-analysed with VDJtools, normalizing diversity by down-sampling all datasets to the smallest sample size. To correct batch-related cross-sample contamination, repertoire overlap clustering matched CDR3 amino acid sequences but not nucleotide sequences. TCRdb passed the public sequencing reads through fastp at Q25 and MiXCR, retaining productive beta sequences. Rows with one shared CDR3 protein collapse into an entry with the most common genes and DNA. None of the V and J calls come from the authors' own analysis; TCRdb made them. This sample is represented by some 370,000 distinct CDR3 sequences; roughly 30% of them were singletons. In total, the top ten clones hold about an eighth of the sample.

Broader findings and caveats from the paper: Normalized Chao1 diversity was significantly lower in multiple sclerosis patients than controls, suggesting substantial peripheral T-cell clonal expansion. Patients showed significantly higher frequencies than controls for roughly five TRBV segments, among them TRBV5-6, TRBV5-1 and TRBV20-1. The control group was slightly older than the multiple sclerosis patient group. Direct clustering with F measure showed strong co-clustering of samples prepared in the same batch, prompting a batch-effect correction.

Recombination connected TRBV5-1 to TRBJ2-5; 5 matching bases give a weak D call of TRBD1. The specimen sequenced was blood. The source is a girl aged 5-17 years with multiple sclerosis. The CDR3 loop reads CASSLYHRRPTETQYF. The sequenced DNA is TGCGCCAGCAGCTTGTATCACAGGCGCCCCACAGAGACCCAGTACTTC.